The 4 T cell receptor beta chains below were found in one sample sequenced in a study of blood T cell repertoires in COVID-19. TCRdb keeps only in-frame clones here, not all; method: immunoSEQ multiplex PCR. Of approximately 130,000 clones listed, around 89% are singletons. Sequencing was carried out using peripheral blood. The receptors here all came from a man in his 70s with active or convalescent COVID-19.

This clone was recorded a few times. The gene calls are TRBV11-3 and TRBJ1-1; D gene unclear. The V gene lost 5 bases and the J gene lost 0 bases, with 10 bases spanning the gap. Germline V lookup: CDR1 SGHNT, CDR2 YENEEA. This CDR3 contains 14 residues. In nucleotides, the CDR3 is TGTGCCAGCAGCCGAGGGTTTGTGAACACTGAAGCTTTCTTT. The encoded protein is CASSRGFVNTEAFF.

The V call is TRBV14, the J call TRBJ2-1; D is ambiguous. The germline V gene has CDR1 SGHDN and CDR2 FVKESK. The CDR3 has 14 amino acids. V lost 1 base, J lost 15 bases, and 19 bases lay in between. This CDR3 is CASSQVLGAPHVFF. For the CDR3, the DNA is TGTGCCAGCAGCCAAGTTTTAGGAGCCCCCCATGTGTTCTTC.

This chain joins TRBV3-1 (or the pseudogene TRBV3-2) and TRBJ2-1, with D perhaps matching TRBD2 (7 bases). The V gene lost 0 bases and the J gene lost 2 bases, with 11 bases spanning the gap. Per the germline V gene, CDR1 is LGHDT and CDR2 is YNNKEL (reference sequence). This CDR3 has 16 residues. The CDR3 sequence is CASSQEGGLAYNEQFF. CDR3 bases: TGTGCCAGCAGCCAAGAGGGGGGGCTCGCCTACAATGAGCAGTTCTTC.

The rearrangement uses TRBV4-1 and TRBJ2-1; 10 nucleotides align to TRBD2. Per germline, CDR1 MGHRA and CDR2 YSYEKL. CDR3 length equals 19 residues. V was pared by 2 bases and J by 0 bases, with 10 bases of the junction left unmatched. CDR3 region: CASSQRDLAGGDSYNEQFF. In nucleotides, the CDR3 is TGCGCCAGCAGCCAAAGGGATTTAGCGGGAGGCGACTCCTACAATGAGCAGTTCTTC.